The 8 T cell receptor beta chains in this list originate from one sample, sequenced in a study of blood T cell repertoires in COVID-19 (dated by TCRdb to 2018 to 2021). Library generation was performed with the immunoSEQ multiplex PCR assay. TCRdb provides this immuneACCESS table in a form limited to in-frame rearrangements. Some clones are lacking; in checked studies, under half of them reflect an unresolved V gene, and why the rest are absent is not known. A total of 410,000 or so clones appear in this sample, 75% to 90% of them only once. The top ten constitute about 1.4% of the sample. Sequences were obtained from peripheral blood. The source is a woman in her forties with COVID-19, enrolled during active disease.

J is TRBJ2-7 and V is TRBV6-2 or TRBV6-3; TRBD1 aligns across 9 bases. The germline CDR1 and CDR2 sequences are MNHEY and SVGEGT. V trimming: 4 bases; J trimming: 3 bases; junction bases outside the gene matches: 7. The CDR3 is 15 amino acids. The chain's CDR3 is CASSFGGTGNYEQYF. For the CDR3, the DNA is TGTGCCAGCAGTTTTGGGGGGACAGGGAACTACGAGCAGTACTTC.

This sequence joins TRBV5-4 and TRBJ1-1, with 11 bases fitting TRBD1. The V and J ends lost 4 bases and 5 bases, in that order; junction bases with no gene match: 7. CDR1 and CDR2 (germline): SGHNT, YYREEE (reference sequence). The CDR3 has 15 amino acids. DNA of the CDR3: TGTGCCAGCAGCACGCACCGGGACAGGGGGACTGAAGCTTTCTTT. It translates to CASSTHRDRGTEAFF. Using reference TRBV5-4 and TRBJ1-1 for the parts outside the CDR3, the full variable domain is ETGVTQSPTHLIKTRGQQVTLRCSSQSGHNTVSWYQQALGQGPQFIFQYYREEENGRGNFPPRFSGLQFPNYSSELNVNALELDDSALYLCASSTHRDRGTEAFFGQGTRLTVV.

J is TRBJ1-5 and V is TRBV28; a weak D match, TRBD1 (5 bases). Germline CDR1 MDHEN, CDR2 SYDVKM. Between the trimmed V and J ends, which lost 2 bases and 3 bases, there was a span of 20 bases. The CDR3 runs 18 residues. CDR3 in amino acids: CASSLPTGGTVNNQPQHF. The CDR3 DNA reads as TGTGCCAGCAGTTTACCGACCGGGGGGACCGTCAACAATCAGCCCCAGCATTTT. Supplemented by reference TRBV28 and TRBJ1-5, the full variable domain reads DVKVTQSSRYLVKRTGEKVFLECVQDMDHENMFWYRQDPGLGLRLIYFSYDVKMKEKGDIPEGYSVSREKKERFSLILESASTNQTSMYLCASSLPTGGTVNNQPQHFGDGTRLSIL.

Here the CDR3 reads CASLLYEQFF. The CDR3 nucleotides read TGTGCCAGCCTACTTTATGAGCAGTTCTTC. J is TRBJ2-1 and V is TRBV2; no definite D call. The germline V and J ends were trimmed by 8 bases and 8 bases, with 7 bases remaining between them. This CDR3 has 10 residues. From germline, CDR1 is SNHLY and CDR2 FYNNEI.

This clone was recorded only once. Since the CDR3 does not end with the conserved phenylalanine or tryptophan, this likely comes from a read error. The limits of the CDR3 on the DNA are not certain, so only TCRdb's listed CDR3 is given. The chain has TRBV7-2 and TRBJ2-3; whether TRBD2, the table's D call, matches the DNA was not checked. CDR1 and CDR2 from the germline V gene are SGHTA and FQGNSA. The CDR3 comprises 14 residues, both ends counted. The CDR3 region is CASSGDLAGGPNLV.

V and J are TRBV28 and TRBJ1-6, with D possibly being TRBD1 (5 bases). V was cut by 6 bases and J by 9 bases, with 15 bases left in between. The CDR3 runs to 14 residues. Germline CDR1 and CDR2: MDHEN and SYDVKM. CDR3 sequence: CASSRDLGISPLHF. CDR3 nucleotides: TGTGCCAGCAGCCGGGACTTGGGGATTTCACCCCTCCACTTT. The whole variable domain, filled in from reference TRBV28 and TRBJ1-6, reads DVKVTQSSRYLVKRTGEKVFLECVQDMDHENMFWYRQDPGLGLRLIYFSYDVKMKEKGDIPEGYSVSREKKERFSLILESASTNQTSMYLCASSRDLGISPLHFGNGTRLTVT.

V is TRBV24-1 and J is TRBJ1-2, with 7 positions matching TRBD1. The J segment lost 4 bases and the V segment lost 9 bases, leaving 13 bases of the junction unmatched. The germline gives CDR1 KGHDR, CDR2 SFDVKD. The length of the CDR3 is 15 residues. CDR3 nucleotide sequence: TGTGCCACCGAAATACCGGGACAGAAGACCTATGGCTACACCTTC. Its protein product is CATEIPGQKTYGYTF.

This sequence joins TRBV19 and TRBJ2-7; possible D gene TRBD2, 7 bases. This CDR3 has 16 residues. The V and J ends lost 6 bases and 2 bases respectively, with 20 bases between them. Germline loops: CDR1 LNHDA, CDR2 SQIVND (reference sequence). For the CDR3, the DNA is TGTGCCAGTAGCCTCATGGGGGGGGCGCTAGCCTACGAGCAGTACTTC. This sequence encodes CASSLMGGALAYEQYF.